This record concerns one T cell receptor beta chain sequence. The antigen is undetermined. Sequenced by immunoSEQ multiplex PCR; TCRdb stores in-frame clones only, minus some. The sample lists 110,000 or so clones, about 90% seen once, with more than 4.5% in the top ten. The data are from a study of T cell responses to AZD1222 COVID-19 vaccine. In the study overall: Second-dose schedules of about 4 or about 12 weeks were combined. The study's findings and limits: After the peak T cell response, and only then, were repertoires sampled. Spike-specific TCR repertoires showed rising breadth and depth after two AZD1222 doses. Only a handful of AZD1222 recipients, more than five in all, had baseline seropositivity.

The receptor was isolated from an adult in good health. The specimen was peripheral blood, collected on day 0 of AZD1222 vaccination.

The CDR3 spells CASSSLSADREGREAFF. The CDR3 DNA reads TGTGCCAGCAGCTCGCTTTCGGCGGACAGGGAAGGGCGGGAAGCTTTCTTT. The chain is built from TRBV28 and TRBJ1-1; 8 nucleotides align to TRBD1. Losses at the gene ends were 6 bases for V and 8 bases for J; bases not matched to a gene: 20. The CDR3 covers 17 residues. Germline V gene lookup returns CDR1 MDHEN and CDR2 SYDVKM.